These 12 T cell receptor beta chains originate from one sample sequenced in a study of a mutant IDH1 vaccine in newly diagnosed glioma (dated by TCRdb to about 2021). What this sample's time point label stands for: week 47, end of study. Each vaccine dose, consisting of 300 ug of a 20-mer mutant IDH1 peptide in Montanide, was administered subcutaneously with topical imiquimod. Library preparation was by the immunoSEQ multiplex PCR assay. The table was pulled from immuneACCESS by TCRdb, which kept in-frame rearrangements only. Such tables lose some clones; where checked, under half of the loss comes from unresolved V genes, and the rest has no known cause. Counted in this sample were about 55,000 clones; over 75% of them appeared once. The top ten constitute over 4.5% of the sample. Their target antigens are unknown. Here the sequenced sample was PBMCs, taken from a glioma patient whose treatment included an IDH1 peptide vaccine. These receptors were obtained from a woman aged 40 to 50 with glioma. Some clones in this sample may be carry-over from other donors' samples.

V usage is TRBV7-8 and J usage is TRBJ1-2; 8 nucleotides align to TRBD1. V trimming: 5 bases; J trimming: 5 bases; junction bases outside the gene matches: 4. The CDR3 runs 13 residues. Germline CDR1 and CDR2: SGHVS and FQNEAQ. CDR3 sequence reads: CASSTDRAYGYTF. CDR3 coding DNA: TGTGCCAGCAGCACGGACAGGGCGTATGGCTACACCTTC.

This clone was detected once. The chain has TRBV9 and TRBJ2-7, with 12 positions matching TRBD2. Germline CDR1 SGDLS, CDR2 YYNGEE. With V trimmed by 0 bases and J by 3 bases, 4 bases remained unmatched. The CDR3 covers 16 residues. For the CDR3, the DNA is TGTGCCAGCAGCGTAGCGGGGACTAGCGGGCTCTACGAGCAGTACTTC. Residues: CASSVAGTSGLYEQYF.

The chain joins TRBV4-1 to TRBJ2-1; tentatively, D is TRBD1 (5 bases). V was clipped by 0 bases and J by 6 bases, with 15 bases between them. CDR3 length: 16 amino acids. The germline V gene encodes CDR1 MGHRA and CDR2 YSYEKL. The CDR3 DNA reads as TGCGCCAGCAGCCAAGACCAGGGCCTAGGGGCCAATGAGCAGTTCTTC. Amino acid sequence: CASSQDQGLGANEQFF.

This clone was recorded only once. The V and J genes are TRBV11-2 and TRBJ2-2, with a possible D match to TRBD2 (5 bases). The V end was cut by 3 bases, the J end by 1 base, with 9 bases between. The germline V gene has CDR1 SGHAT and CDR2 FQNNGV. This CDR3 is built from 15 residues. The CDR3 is CASSLEDWNTGELFF. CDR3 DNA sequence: TGTGCCAGCAGCTTGGAGGATTGGAACACCGGGGAGCTGTTTTTT.

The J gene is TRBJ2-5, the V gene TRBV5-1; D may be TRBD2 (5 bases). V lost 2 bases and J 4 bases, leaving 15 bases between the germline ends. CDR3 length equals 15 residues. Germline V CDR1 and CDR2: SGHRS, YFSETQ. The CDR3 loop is CASSLRGRGGETQYF. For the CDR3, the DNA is TGCGCCAGCAGCTTACGGGGAAGAGGTGGAGAGACCCAGTACTTC.

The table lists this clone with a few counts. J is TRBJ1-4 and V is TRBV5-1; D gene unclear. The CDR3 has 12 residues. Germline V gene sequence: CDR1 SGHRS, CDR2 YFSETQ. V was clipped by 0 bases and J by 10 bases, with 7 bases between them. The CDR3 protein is CASSLAEGKLFF. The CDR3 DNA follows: TGCGCCAGCAGCTTGGCCGAAGGAAAACTGTTTTTT. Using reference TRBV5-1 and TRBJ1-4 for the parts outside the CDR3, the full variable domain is KAGVTQTPRYLIKTRGQQVTLSCSPISGHRSVSWYQQTPGQGLQFLFEYFSETQRNKGNFPGRFSGRQFSNSRSEMNVSTLELGDSALYLCASSLAEGKLFFGSGTQLSVL.

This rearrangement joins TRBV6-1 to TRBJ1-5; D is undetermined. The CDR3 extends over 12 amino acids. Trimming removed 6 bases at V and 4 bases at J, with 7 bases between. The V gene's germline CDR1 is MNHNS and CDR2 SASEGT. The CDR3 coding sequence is TGTGCCAGCAGGAAAGAGAATCAGCCCCAGCATTTT. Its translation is CASRKENQPQHF.

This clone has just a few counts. DNA for the CDR3: TGCAGCGTCCGGGCGGGACAGGGGTATGAAAAACTGTTTTTT. Protein sequence: CSVRAGQGYEKLFF. This chain connects TRBV29-1 to TRBJ1-4, with TRBD1 matching over 10 bases. The CDR3 is 14 amino acids. CDR1 is SQVTM and CDR2 is ANQGSEA in the germline V gene. The V gene end was trimmed by 6 bases and the J gene end by 6 bases; junction bases not matched to a gene: 7.

CDR3 in DNA: TGTGCCAGCAGTACCGCCGGGCCCCGGGGAGGCTACACCTTC. Amino acid sequence: CASSTAGPRGGYTF. The chain combines TRBV27 with TRBJ1-2; no firm D call. V dropped 5 bases and J dropped 8 bases, with 18 bases sitting between them. The CDR3 runs 14 residues. Germline loops: CDR1 MNHEY, CDR2 SMNVEV (reference sequence).

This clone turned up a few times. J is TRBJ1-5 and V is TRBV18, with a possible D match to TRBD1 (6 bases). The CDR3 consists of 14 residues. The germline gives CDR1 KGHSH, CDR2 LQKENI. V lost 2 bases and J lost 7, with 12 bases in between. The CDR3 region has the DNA TGTGCCAGCTCACCATTAGGAGGGGGACAGCCCCAGCATTTT. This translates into CASSPLGGGQPQHF.

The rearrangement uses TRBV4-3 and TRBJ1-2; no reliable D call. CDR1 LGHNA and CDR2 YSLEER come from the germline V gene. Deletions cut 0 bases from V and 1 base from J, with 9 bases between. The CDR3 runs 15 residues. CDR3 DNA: TGCGCCAGCAGCCAAGATCGTCAGGTTAACTATGGCTACACCTTC. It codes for CASSQDRQVNYGYTF.

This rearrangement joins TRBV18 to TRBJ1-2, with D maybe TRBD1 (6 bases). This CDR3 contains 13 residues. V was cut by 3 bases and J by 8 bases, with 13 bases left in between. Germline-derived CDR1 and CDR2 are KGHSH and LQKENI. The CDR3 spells CASSPEGGRGYTF. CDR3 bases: TGTGCCAGCTCACCGGAGGGGGGACGAGGCTACACCTTC.